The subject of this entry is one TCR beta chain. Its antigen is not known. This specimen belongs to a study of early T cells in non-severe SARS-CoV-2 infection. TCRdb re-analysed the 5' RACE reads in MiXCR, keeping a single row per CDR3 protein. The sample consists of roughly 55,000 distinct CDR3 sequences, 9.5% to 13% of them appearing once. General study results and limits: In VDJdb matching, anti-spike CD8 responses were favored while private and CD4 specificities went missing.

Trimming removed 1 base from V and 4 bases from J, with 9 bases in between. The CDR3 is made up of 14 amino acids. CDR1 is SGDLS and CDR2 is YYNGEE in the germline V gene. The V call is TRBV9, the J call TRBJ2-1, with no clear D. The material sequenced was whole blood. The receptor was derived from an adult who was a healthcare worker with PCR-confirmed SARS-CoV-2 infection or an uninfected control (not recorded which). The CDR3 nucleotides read TGTGCCAGCAGCGTATCCAGTGCTTACAATGAGCAGTTCTTC. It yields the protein CASSVSSAYNEQFF.